The sequence of this T cell receptor beta chain was determined in a study of blood T cell repertoires in COVID-19. The CDR3 covers 14 residues. Trimming removed 8 bases from V and 6 bases from J; junction bases left unmatched: 9. The germline CDR1 and CDR2 sequences are SGHAT and FQNNGV. Original handling: Amplification of reference gene primers was used by the study to estimate nucleated cell counts. Only in-frame clones appear in the TCRdb table, and some are missing; sequencing was by immunoSEQ multiplex PCR. V, J and clone size are taken as reported in that table, and D and trimming were inferred from the DNA itself. Of approximately 200,000 clones in the sample, more than 75% are singletons; the top ten hold approximately 7.4%.

This sequence joins TRBV11-2 and TRBJ2-5, with 10 nucleotides matching TRBD2. The sequenced sample was PBMCs or T cells enriched from blood (not recorded which). The clonotype was recovered from a middle-aged woman with acute COVID-19. The DNA of the CDR3 is TGTGCCAGCCACAGGGGTAGCGGGGGGCAGACCCAGTACTTC. The encoded protein is CASHRGSGGQTQYF.